A single sample is the source of the 15 T cell receptor beta chains below, sequenced in a study of shared clonotypes between healthy human individuals. TCRdb keeps only in-frame clones here, not all; method: immunoSEQ multiplex PCR. This table holds about 960,000 clones, approximately 80% found once. The specimen was memory CD4+ T cells sorted from blood. Subset of the sample: CD45RA-negative fraction. All receptors come from a man aged 18 to 29 in good health.

V usage is TRBV2 and J usage is TRBJ2-5, with 8 bases matching TRBD2. After removal of 4 bases from V and 4 bases from J, the junction contained 8 bases not matched to a gene. The CDR3 consists of 15 residues. Looked up from germline, CDR1 is SNHLY and CDR2 is FYNNEI. The CDR3 DNA is TGTGCCAGCAGTGCGGTAGCGGGAAGGGGAGAGACCCAGTACTTC. This codes for CASSAVAGRGETQYF.

This clone was found once. Other DNA sequences in the same sample also yield this CDR3. The chain uses TRBV5-1 and TRBJ1-1; TRBD1 agrees at 7 bases. Germline V gene data show CDR1 as SGHRS and CDR2 as YFSETQ. V lost 2 bases and J lost 3; bases outside the gene matches: 4. The length of the CDR3 is 14 residues. The CDR3 bases are TGCGCCAGCAGCTTAAGGCAGGGGGACACTGAAGCTTTCTTT. This gives the protein CASSLRQGDTEAFF.

This clone was detected only a few times. The chain carries TRBV4-3 and TRBJ2-6; no definite D call. Per the germline V gene, CDR1 is LGHNA and CDR2 is YSLEER. This CDR3 spans 15 amino acids. V was trimmed by 4 bases and J by 0 bases, leaving 7 bases between them. The CDR3 DNA is TGCGCCAGCAGCCCGTTCAGCTCTGGGGCCAACGTCCTGACTTTC. Encoded protein: CASSPFSSGANVLTF.

CDR3 bases: TGCGCCAGCAGCTCGACCTCGACGACCGGGATGAATGGCTACACCTTC. Translated: CASSSTSTTGMNGYTF. This chain joins TRBV4-3 and TRBJ1-2; D gene ambiguous. Germline CDR1 is LGHNA and CDR2 is YSLEER. The CDR3 extends over 16 amino acids. V lost 5 bases, J lost 6 bases, and 22 bases lay in between.

This sequence joins TRBV30 and TRBJ2-1; 9 positions agree with TRBD2. The germline CDR1 and CDR2 sequences are GTSNPN and SVGIG (reference sequence). After removal of 5 bases from V and 6 bases from J, the junction contained 14 bases not matched to a gene. The CDR3 extends over 16 amino acids. The CDR3 loop is CAWFSFGTSSGNEQFF. CDR3 bases: TGTGCCTGGTTCTCCTTCGGGACTAGCAGCGGCAATGAGCAGTTCTTC.

The chain joins TRBV29-1 to TRBJ1-2; possibly TRBD1 for D (6 bases). V was pared by 3 bases and J by 8 bases, with 13 bases between. This CDR3 has 12 residues. Germline V gene sequence: CDR1 SQVTM, CDR2 ANQGSEA. CDR3 sequence (DNA): TGCAGCGTTGATGGGGGGGCTGGCGGCTACACCTTC. Translating it yields CSVDGGAGGYTF.

This clone was observed once. A much larger clonotype is one base distant, so this may be a read error. This same CDR3 is encoded by further DNA sequences in the sample. The chain couples TRBV28 to TRBJ1-2; 10 positions agree with TRBD1. The CDR3 has 14 residues. Germline CDR1 and CDR2: MDHEN and SYDVKM. The V segment lost 5 bases and the J segment 2 bases; nucleotides outside the gene matches: 2. The CDR3 sequence: CASSPGQGNYGYTF. Written as DNA, the CDR3 is TGTGCCAGCAGTCCGGGACAGGGGAACTATGGCTACACCTTC.

The chain couples TRBV6-6 to TRBJ1-1, with no clear D. Trimming left V 2 bases short and J 1 base short, with 11 bases between. Germline CDR1 MNHNY, CDR2 SVGAGI (reference sequence). The CDR3 is 15 residues long. CDR3: CASSYRPGGNTEAFF. CDR3 nucleotide sequence: TGTGCCAGCAGTTACCGCCCGGGTGGGAACACTGAAGCTTTCTTT.

The rearrangement joins TRBV18 to TRBJ2-1, with 7 bases lining up with TRBD1. The CDR3 totals 16 residues. Germline lookup yields CDR1 KGHSH and CDR2 LQKENI. The trim removed 1 base at V and 7 bases at J, leaving 10 bases unmatched. CDR3 DNA sequence: TGTGCCAGCTCACCACTCGACAGGGTGATTGTGAATGAGCAGTTCTTC. Protein sequence: CASSPLDRVIVNEQFF.

This clone was observed once. The chain is built from TRBV27 and TRBJ2-7, with 11 bases matching TRBD1. The CDR3 contains 12 residues. J lost 6 bases, V lost 6 bases, and 1 base had no gene match. Germline lookup yields CDR1 MNHEY and CDR2 SMNVEV (reference sequence). In nucleotides, the CDR3 is TGTGCCAGCAGGGGGACAGGGGGCGAGCAGTACTTC. Translated: CASRGTGGEQYF.

This chain uses TRBV11-2 with TRBJ2-4; D gene ambiguous. The germline V gene has CDR1 SGHAT and CDR2 FQNNGV. Trimming took 7 bases from V and 3 from J, leaving 13 bases between them. CDR3 length: 14 amino acids. DNA of the CDR3: TGTGCCAGCACCTCTATGGCGGACAAAAACATTCAGTACTTC. Its protein product is CASTSMADKNIQYF.

The V and J genes are TRBV7-9 and TRBJ2-2; no firm D call. Germline CDR1 is SEHNR and CDR2 is FQNEAQ (reference sequence). The CDR3 sequence is 15 residues long. Between the trimmed V and J ends, which lost 5 bases and 1 base, there was a span of 11 bases. As DNA, the CDR3 is TGTGCCAGCAGCGGTGGCCGACAGAACACCGGGGAGCTGTTTTTT. Encoded protein: CASSGGRQNTGELFF.

A remark on this clone: No DNA is shown, since the ends of the CDR3 on it are uncertain; the CDR3 is the one TCRdb lists. This sequence joins TRBV27 and TRBJ1-5. The CDR3 contains 13 residues when both ends are counted. The germline gives CDR1 MNHEY, CDR2 SMNVEV (reference sequence). The CDR3: CASSLGMGQPQHF.

The chain combines TRBV27 with TRBJ1-4; D may be TRBD1 (5 bases). CDR3 length: 15 amino acids. Germline CDR1 and CDR2: MNHEY and SMNVEV (reference sequence). The V gene lost 0 bases and the J gene lost 0 bases, with 5 bases spanning the gap. As DNA, the CDR3 is TGTGCCAGCAGTTTATCGACAGCAACTAATGAAAAACTGTTTTTT. This sequence encodes CASSLSTATNEKLFF.

In the case of this clone: It may be a read error: a sequence one base away is much more abundant. The V gene is TRBV7-6, the J gene TRBJ2-2; D ambiguous. Germline V gives CDR1 SGHVS, CDR2 FNYEAQ. This CDR3 is built from 13 residues. Trimming pared 1 base from V and 5 bases from J, leaving 5 bases between. CDR3 nucleotides: TGTGCCAGCAGCTTAGATCAGACCGGGGAGCTGTTTTTT. This gives the protein CASSLDQTGELFF.